This note documents a single T cell receptor (beta chain) sequence. What it recognizes is unknown. This sample was taken from a study of a mutant IDH1 vaccine in newly diagnosed glioma. Sample time point: week 35, safety follow-up. Topical imiquimod was applied with each vaccine dose, which held 300 ug of mutant IDH1 20-mer peptide. Study-wide results and caveats: Immune responses induced by the vaccine were seen in 93.3% of patients, spanning multiple MHC alleles. Top peripheral T cell clonotype shifts appeared unrelated to pseudoprogression.

CDR1 is SGHDN, CDR2 FVKESK, per germline. Trimming stripped 1 base from V and 4 bases from J, with 13 bases between. The CDR3 extends over 15 amino acids. Libraries were prepared by immunoSEQ multiplex PCR; TCRdb keeps only in-frame clonotypes and omits some of them. The sample has around 60,000 clones, around 81% seen once; the top ten hold roughly 5%. Sequencing was performed on PBMCs, taken from a glioma patient whose treatment included an IDH1 peptide vaccine. V and J are TRBV14 and TRBJ1-2; no reliable D call. The receptor was isolated from a man in his forties with glioma. This CDR3 is CASSQGQRSAYGYTF. CDR3 nucleotides: TGTGCCAGCAGCCAAGGGCAGAGGAGTGCCTATGGCTACACCTTC.